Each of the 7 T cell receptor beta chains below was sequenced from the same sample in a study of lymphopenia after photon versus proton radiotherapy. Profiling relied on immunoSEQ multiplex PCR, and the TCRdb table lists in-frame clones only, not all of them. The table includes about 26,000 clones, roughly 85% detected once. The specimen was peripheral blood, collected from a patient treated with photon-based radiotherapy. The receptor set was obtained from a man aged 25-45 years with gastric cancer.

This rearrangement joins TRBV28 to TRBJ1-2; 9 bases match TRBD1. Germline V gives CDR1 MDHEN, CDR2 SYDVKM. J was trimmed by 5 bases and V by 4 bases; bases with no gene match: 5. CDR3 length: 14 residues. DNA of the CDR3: TGTGCCAGCAGTTCGGGACAGGGTGTATATGGCTACACCTTC. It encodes CASSSGQGVYGYTF.

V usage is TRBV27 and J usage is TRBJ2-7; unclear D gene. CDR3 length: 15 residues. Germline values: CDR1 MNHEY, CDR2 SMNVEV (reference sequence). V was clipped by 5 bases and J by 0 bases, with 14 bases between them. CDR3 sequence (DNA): TGTGCCAGCAGTCTCGGTTATGAGTCCTCCTACGAGCAGTACTTC. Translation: CASSLGYESSYEQYF.

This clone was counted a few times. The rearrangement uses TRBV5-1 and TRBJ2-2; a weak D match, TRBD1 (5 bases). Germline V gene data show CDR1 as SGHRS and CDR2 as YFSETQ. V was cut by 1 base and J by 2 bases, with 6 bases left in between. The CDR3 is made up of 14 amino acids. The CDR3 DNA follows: TGCGCCAGCAGCTTGCGGACAAACACCGGGGAGCTGTTTTTT. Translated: CASSLRTNTGELFF.

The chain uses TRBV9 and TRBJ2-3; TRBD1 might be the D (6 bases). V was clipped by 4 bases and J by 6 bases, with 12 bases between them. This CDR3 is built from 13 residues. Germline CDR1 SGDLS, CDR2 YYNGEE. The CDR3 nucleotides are TGTGCCAGCAGCACTTACCAGGGGGATACGCAGTATTTT. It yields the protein CASSTYQGDTQYF.

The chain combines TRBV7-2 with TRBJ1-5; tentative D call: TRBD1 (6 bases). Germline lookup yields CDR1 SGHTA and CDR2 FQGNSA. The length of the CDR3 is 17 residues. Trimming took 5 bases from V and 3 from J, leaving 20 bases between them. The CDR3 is CASSPRDMRIYNQPQHF. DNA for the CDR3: TGTGCCAGCAGCCCCCGGGACATGCGGATTTACAATCAGCCCCAGCATTTT. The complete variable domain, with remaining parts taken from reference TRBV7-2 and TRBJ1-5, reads GAGVSQSPSNKVTEKGKDVELRCDPISGHTALYWYRQSLGQGLEFLIYFQGNSAPDKSGLPSDRFSAERTGGSVSTLTIQRTQQEDSAVYLCASSPRDMRIYNQPQHFGDGTRLSIL.

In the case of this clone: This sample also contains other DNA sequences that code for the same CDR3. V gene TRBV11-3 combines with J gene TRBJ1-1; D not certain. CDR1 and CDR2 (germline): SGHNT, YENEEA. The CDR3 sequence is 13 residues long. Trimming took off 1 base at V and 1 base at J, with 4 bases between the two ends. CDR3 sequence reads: CASSLAGNTEAFF. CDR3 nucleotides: TGTGCCAGCAGCTTAGCAGGGAACACTGAAGCTTTCTTT.

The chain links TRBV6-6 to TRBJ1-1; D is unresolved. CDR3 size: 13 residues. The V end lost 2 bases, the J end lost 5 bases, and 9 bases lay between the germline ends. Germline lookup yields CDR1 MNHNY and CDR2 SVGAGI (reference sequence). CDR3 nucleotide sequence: TGTGCCAGCAGTTACGTGGAGGGAACTGAAGCTTTCTTT. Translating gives CASSYVEGTEAFF.